This TCR beta chain was documented in a study of cytomegalovirus exposure and HLA in healthy donors. Study results and limitations: Fewer N-insertions (relative to the 666-donor mean) were reportedly seen in an Asian-associated ancestry cluster in a later analysis.

The PCR made use of 60 Vbeta and 13 Jbeta primers. Sequencing used immunoSEQ multiplex PCR; TCRdb keeps in-frame clones, though not all of them. This sample has about 210,000 clones, with about nine tenths found just once. As regards this clone: Its antigen is still unknown. At the DNA level, this CDR3 is encoded by other sequences in the same sample as well.

Material: PBMCs. The source is a boy aged 2 to 10 in good health and CMV-seronegative.

The CDR3 DNA reads TGCGCCAGCAGCTTGGGACAGGGATACAATGAGCAGTTCTTC. Protein: CASSLGQGYNEQFF. The gene calls are TRBV5-1 and TRBJ2-1; 7 positions agree with TRBD1. Germline V gene data show CDR1 as SGHRS and CDR2 as YFSETQ. This CDR3 contains 14 residues. The J segment lost 4 bases and the V segment lost 0 bases, leaving 1 base of the junction unmatched.